One sample yielded the 7 T cell receptor beta chains listed below, sequenced in a study of regulatory T cells in long-lasting Graves disease. Time point: newly diagnosed GD, antithyroid drugs for less than 3 months. Extracted PBMC RNA gave rise to the TCR library. Arm-PCR with iRepertoire HTBI primers amplified the CDR3 regions for these TCR beta libraries. TCRdb re-called the multiplex PCR reads with MiXCR, one entry per CDR3 protein. This sample has 550,000 to 650,000 distinct CDR3 sequences, with about 16% found just once. The sample was also reused in another study, on T cells in Graves' hyperthyroidism and ophthalmopathy.

The source material was peripheral blood mononuclear cells (PBMCs), sampled at new diagnosis, from a patient treated with antithyroid drugs. The receptors derive from a man between 18 and 29 years old with Graves disease.

The genes are TRBV7-9 and TRBJ2-7, with D tentatively TRBD1 (6 bases). The CDR3 loop spans 15 amino acids. V was shortened by 3 bases and J by 5 bases, with 17 bases between the two germline ends. Germline CDR1 reads SEHNR; CDR2 reads FQNEAQ (reference sequence). CDR3 in amino acids: CASSFTGIEFHEQYF. CDR3 nucleotides: TGTGCCAGCAGCTTCACAGGGATCGAATTCCACGAGCAGTACTTC.

There are many counts of this clonotype. The chain has TRBV6-2 or TRBV6-3 and TRBJ2-5, with D perhaps TRBD2 (5 bases). Germline V CDR1 and CDR2: MNHEY, SVGEGT. CDR3 length equals 14 residues. The V end was cut by 5 bases, the J end by 4 bases, with 14 bases between. CDR3 in DNA: TGTGCCAGCAGTCGCTTGGGAGTCGGAGAGACCCAGTACTTC. Translation gives CASSRLGVGETQYF.

This sequence joins TRBV18 and TRBJ2-3; TRBD1 agrees at 9 bases. CDR1 is KGHSH, CDR2 LQKENI, per germline. Trimming took 3 bases from V and 6 from J; bases not matched to a gene: 4. The length of the CDR3 is 14 residues. CDR3 loop: CASSPGTGPDTQYF. The CDR3, as DNA: TGTGCCAGCTCACCGGGGACAGGGCCCGATACGCAGTATTTT.

A few counts support this clonotype. This chain joins TRBV18 and TRBJ2-1; possible D gene TRBD2, 6 bases. CDR1 is KGHSH, CDR2 LQKENI, per germline. The germline V and J ends were trimmed by 6 bases and 4 bases, with 19 bases remaining between them. The CDR3 covers 16 residues. The CDR3 reads CASSLTPFGTYNEQFF. In nucleotides, the CDR3 is TGTGCCAGCTCTCTGACTCCTTTTGGGACTTACAATGAGCAGTTCTTC.

This clonotype was seen repeatedly, ten times or more. J is TRBJ2-7 and V is TRBV20-1, with 14 bases that match TRBD2. V gave up 4 bases and J gave up 4 bases; unmatched junction bases: 6. The CDR3 is 15 amino acids. Germline V gene sequence: CDR1 DFQATT, CDR2 SNEGSKA (reference sequence). CDR3 in DNA: TGCAGTGCTAAAGGACTAGCGGGAGGAATGTACGAGCAGTACTTC. This encodes CSAKGLAGGMYEQYF.

In DNA, the CDR3 is TGTGCCAGCAGTACCTGGGCATCGGGTACTGAAGCTTTCTTT. Amino acids: CASSTWASGTEAFF. The chain has TRBV28 and TRBJ1-1; no firm D call. Germline V CDR1 and CDR2: MDHEN, SYDVKM. V was pared by 5 bases and J by 5 bases, with 15 bases between. This CDR3 has 14 amino acids. Variable domain in full (rest from reference TRBV28 and TRBJ1-1): DVKVTQSSRYLVKRTGEKVFLECVQDMDHENMFWYRQDPGLGLRLIYFSYDVKMKEKGDIPEGYSVSREKKERFSLILESASTNQTSMYLCASSTWASGTEAFFGQGTRLTVV.

A few counts support this clonotype. This chain links TRBV11-1 with TRBJ2-3, with TRBD2 as a possible D gene (6 bases). Trimming cost V 5 bases and J 2 bases, with 17 bases left between them. Germline lookup yields CDR1 SGHAT and CDR2 FQDESV (reference sequence). The CDR3 length is 16 residues. Here the CDR3 reads CASSQGREWPTDTQYF. The CDR3, as DNA: TGTGCCAGCAGCCAAGGCCGGGAGTGGCCCACAGATACGCAGTATTTT.